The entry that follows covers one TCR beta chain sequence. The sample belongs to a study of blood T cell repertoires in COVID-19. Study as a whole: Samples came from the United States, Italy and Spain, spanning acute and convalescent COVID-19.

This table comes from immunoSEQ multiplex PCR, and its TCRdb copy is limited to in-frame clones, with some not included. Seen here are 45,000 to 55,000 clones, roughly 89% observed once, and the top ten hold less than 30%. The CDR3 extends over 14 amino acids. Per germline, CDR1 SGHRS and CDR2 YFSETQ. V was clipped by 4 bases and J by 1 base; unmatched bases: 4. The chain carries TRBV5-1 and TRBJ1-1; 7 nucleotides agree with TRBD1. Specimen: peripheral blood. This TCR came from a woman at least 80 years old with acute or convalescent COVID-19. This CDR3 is CASSVQGTNTEAFF. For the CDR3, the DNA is TGCGCCAGCAGCGTACAGGGGACGAACACTGAAGCTTTCTTT.